This T cell receptor beta chain appears in the sequencing data of a study of spatial heterogeneity in lung cancer. Study observations and caveats: At resection, ubiquitous expanded tumor TCRs appeared in blood more than at follow-up.

V dropped 2 bases and J dropped 6 bases, with 14 bases sitting between them. The CDR3 is 14 amino acids. Germline loops: CDR1 MNHEY, CDR2 SVGAGI. TCRdb independently ran MiXCR on the 5' RACE reads; one entry per CDR3 protein. Of tens of thousands of distinct CDR3 sequences listed, 7.5% to 8.5% were seen once; the top ten hold about 14%. Sample time point: sample taken at primary tumor resection. Unsorted samples of tumor, nontumor lung or frozen PBMC had their whole RNA sequenced. The sample holds many counts of this clonotype. The antigen is undetermined. This specimen was PBMCs, taken at surgery. The chain uses TRBV6-5 and TRBJ2-7, with unresolved D. This clonotype was obtained from a female donor with early-stage non-small cell lung cancer. Written as DNA, the CDR3 is TGTGCCAGCAGTTACACCGGTTCGGGTCGCGAGCAGTACTTC. Its translation: CASSYTGSGREQYF.